A single T cell receptor (beta chain) is shown here with its context. One junction end disagrees with the germline gene, perhaps due to a read error. Germline V lookup: CDR1 MNHNS, CDR2 SASEGT. The CDR3 sequence is 12 residues long. This sample stems from a study of early T cells in non-severe SARS-CoV-2 infection. TCRdb processed the 5' RACE reads anew with MiXCR; each CDR3 protein has one entry. The table lists 75,000 to 100,000 distinct CDR3 sequences, roughly 15% of them singletons. The chain links TRBV6-1 to TRBJ1-2, with TRBD1 matching 7 bases. Material for sequencing was whole blood. The origin of this receptor is an adult who was a healthcare worker with PCR-confirmed SARS-CoV-2 infection or an uninfected control (not recorded which). CDR3 region: CASGDRSYAYTF. CDR3 coding DNA: TGTGCCAGCGGGGACAGAAGTTATGCCTACACCTTC.